This TCR beta chain was recovered during a study of early T cells in non-severe SARS-CoV-2 infection. This clonotype was observed a handful of times. Looked up from germline, CDR1 is SGHRS and CDR2 is YFSETQ. V was pared by 7 bases and J by 6 bases, with 17 bases between. The CDR3 extends over 14 amino acids. TCRdb itself ran the 5' RACE reads through MiXCR, one entry per CDR3 protein. In the table there are under 60,000 distinct CDR3 sequences, roughly a tenth of which are singletons. The chain joins TRBV5-1 to TRBJ2-1; D is possibly TRBD2 (6 bases). The receptor was derived from an adult who was a healthcare worker with PCR-confirmed SARS-CoV-2 infection or an uninfected control (not recorded which). The sample comprised whole blood. The DNA of the CDR3 is TGCGCCAGCTCCGCGGAGGGCAGTTTCAATGAGCAGTTCTTC. Translation gives CASSAEGSFNEQFF.